The clone carrying this T cell receptor (beta chain) was observed a few times. As yet, its antigen is unknown. The sample originates from a study of graft-versus-host responses after intestinal transplantation. Study information: The transplants performed in recipients were multivisceral, liver-intestinal, or isolated intestinal. Study-wide points: Investigators detected GvH clones in recipient marrow, with some emerging earlier in ileum or blood.

Method: immunoSEQ multiplex PCR; TCRdb's copy keeps in-frame clones and lacks some. The repertoire includes some 11,000 clones, nearly 95% of them detected once, and 20% to 25% sits in the top ten. The CDR3 consists of 15 residues. The germline gives CDR1 SEHNR, CDR2 FQNEAQ (reference sequence). V lost 5 bases and J lost 3; bases outside the gene matches: 9. This receptor was obtained from a human patient who received an intestinal transplant, so some T cells may come from the graft donor. The sequences come from PBMCs, collected 109 days after intestinal transplant. The chain employs TRBV7-9 and TRBJ2-7, with TRBD1 matching 8 bases. This CDR3 reads CASSPDRAVSYEQYF. The CDR3 region has the DNA TGTGCCAGCAGCCCGGACAGGGCGGTGAGCTACGAGCAGTACTTC.